These T cell receptor beta chains were read from a single sample in a study of T cell responses to AZD1222 COVID-19 vaccine. TCRdb's copy holds only in-frame clones and misses some; the assay was immunoSEQ multiplex PCR. The sample consists of 130,000 to 150,000 clones, roughly 91% of them appearing once. The material sequenced was peripheral blood, taken on day 0 of AZD1222 vaccination. The receptor source for this set is an adult in good health. The CDR3 runs from the conserved cysteine through the conserved F or W. The order of the fields is D gene, clone size, J gene, V gene, CDR3 protein, CDR3 DNA. The D gene is left open where the match is weak. Clone size is not always given. Where it is, it says once, few, many or a class for expanded clones.

-	-	TRBJ1-5	TRBV27	CASSFTGDSNQPQHF	TGTGCCAGCAGTTTTACCGGGGATAGCAATCAGCCCCAGCATTTT
TRBD2	-	TRBJ2-7	TRBV9	CASSVGTSGSVLEQYF	TGTGCCAGCAGCGTAGGGACTAGCGGGAGTGTTCTCGAGCAGTACTTC
TRBD2	-	TRBJ2-7	TRBV27	CASSSGLAGVGEQYF	TGTGCCAGCAGTTCGGGACTAGCGGGAGTTGGGGAGCAGTACTTC
-	-	TRBJ1-5	TRBV6-6	CASSYLQGDQPQHF	TGTGCCAGCAGTTATTTGCAGGGCGATCAGCCCCAGCATTTT
-	-	TRBJ1-2	TRBV3-1/TRBV3-2	CASSRLTGINYGYTF	TGTGCCAGCAGCCGCTTAACAGGGATTAACTATGGCTACACCTTC
TRBD2	-	TRBJ2-1	TRBV3-1/TRBV3-2	CASSQRPGLASNEQFF	TGTGCCAGCAGCCAAAGACCGGGACTAGCGAGCAATGAGCAGTTCTTC
-	-	TRBJ1-5	TRBV4-1	CASSQGLGPQHF	TGCGCCAGCAGCCAAGGGTTAGGACCCCAGCATTTT
-	once	TRBJ1-1	TRBV30	CAWSVSPEDTEAFF	TGTGCCTGGAGTGTATCGCCAGAAGACACTGAAGCTTTCTTT
TRBD1	-	TRBJ1-2	TRBV3-1/TRBV3-2	CASSLRGYGYTF	TGTGCCAGCAGCCTCAGGGGGTATGGCTACACCTTC
TRBD1	-	TRBJ2-1	TRBV5-6	CASSLRGQGSYNEQFF	TGTGCCAGCAGCTTAAGGGGGCAGGGCTCCTACAATGAGCAGTTCTTC
TRBD2	-	TRBJ2-1	TRBV18	CASSPPAGAWRGGNEQFF	TGTGCCAGCTCACCACCGGCCGGGGCGTGGCGGGGGGGAAATGAGCAGTTCTTC
-	-	TRBJ2-2	TRBV11-2	CASSLDIRGRKTNTGELFF	TGTGCCAGCAGCTTAGACATAAGAGGAAGAAAAACGAACACCGGGGAGCTGTTTTTT
-	-	TRBJ1-2	TRBV2	CASSVGWDEDGYTF	TGTGCCAGCAGCGTAGGATGGGATGAAGATGGCTACACCTTC
-	-	TRBJ2-1	TRBV11-1	CASSQESFGLNEQFF	TGTGCCAGCAGCCAAGAGAGCTTCGGGTTGAATGAGCAGTTCTTC
-	-	TRBJ2-1	TRBV9	CASSVAKKSSYNEQFF	TGTGCCAGCAGCGTAGCGAAGAAAAGCTCCTACAATGAGCAGTTCTTC
TRBD1	-	TRBJ2-1	TRBV24-1	CATSDRPRTGIRHEQFF	TGTGCCACCAGTGACCGCCCCCGGACAGGGATCAGGCATGAGCAGTTCTTC
TRBD2	-	TRBJ2-7	TRBV11-2	CASSLGPSGLGGEQYF	TGTGCCAGCAGCTTAGGCCCGTCGGGACTAGGTGGCGAGCAGTACTTC
-	-	TRBJ1-2	TRBV28	CASRAYSEPRGYTF	TGTGCCAGCAGAGCTTACAGTGAGCCACGGGGCTACACCTTC
-	-	TRBJ2-7	TRBV4-1	CASSQDPDSYEQYF	TGCGCCAGCAGCCAAGACCCGGACAGTTACGAGCAGTACTTC
-	-	TRBJ1-1	TRBV11-1	CASSYNGVSEAFF	TGTGCCAGCAGCTACAACGGGGTTTCGGAAGCTTTCTTT
-	-	TRBJ1-5	TRBV12-5	CASGLTGPGDQPQHF	TGTGCTAGTGGTTTGACCGGCCCCGGGGATCAGCCCCAGCATTTT
-	-	TRBJ2-3	TRBV15	CATSRDGFVGTDTQYF	TGTGCCACCAGCAGAGATGGGTTTGTCGGCACAGATACGCAGTATTTT
-	-	TRBJ2-2	TRBV11-2	CASGGGANTGELFF	TGTGCCAGCGGGGGCGGGGCGAACACCGGGGAGCTGTTTTTT
-	-	TRBJ1-2	TRBV3-1/TRBV3-2	CASSPGGHYGYTF	TGTGCCAGCAGCCCAGGAGGTCACTATGGCTACACCTTC
-	-	TRBJ1-2	TRBV5-6	CASSLGESNYGYTF	TGTGCCAGCAGCTTGGGGGAAAGTAACTATGGCTACACCTTC
-	-	TRBJ1-5	TRBV25-1	CASSEYSGPQHF	TGTGCCAGCAGTGAATACTCCGGGCCCCAGCATTTT
-	-	TRBJ1-3	TRBV30	CAWSVLRTDSGNTIYF	TGTGCCTGGAGTGTACTTCGGACAGACTCTGGAAACACCATATATTTT
-	-	TRBJ1-6	TRBV18	CASSPRGGRNSPLHF	TGTGCCAGCTCACCCCGGGGCGGAAGGAATTCACCCCTCCACTTT
-	-	TRBJ1-3	TRBV5-4	CASSLRGDSGNTIYF	TGTGCCAGCAGCTTAAGGGGGGACTCTGGAAACACCATATATTTT
-	-	TRBJ1-3	TRBV6-4	CASDRRSGNTIYF	TGTGCCAGCGACAGACGCTCTGGAAACACCATATATTTT
TRBD1	-	TRBJ1-3	TRBV9	CASSVRDRGSNSGNTIYF	TGTGCCAGCAGCGTACGGGACAGGGGGTCAAACTCTGGAAACACCATATATTTT
-	-	TRBJ2-7	TRBV18	CASSPEGSEQYF	TGTGCCAGCTCACCGGAAGGAAGCGAGCAGTACTTC
TRBD1	-	TRBJ1-2	TRBV5-4	CASSSGTGARVYGYTF	TGTGCCAGCAGCTCCGGGACAGGGGCCCGTGTCTATGGCTACACCTTC
-	-	TRBJ1-3	TRBV4-2	CASSQDQVSGNTIYF	TGTGCCAGCAGCCAAGATCAAGTCTCTGGAAACACCATATATTTT
TRBD2	-	TRBJ2-3	TRBV2	CASRPSGGPTQYF	TGTGCCAGCAGGCCTAGCGGGGGGCCTACGCAGTATTTT
TRBD1	few	TRBJ1-1	TRBV7-9	CASTGTGNTEAFF	TGTGCCAGCACCGGGACAGGGAACACTGAAGCTTTCTTT
-	-	TRBJ1-1	TRBV27	CASSFPPGGETFF	TGTGCCAGCAGTTTTCCACCGGGAGGGGAAACTTTCTTT
-	-	TRBJ2-3	TRBV3-1/TRBV3-2	CASSQEQGGGTDTQYF	TGTGCCAGCAGCCAAGAACAGGGTGGAGGGACAGATACGCAGTATTTT
-	-	TRBJ1-3	TRBV11-2	CASSLDRRALGSGNTIYF	TGTGCCAGCAGCTTAGATCGGAGGGCTCTTGGCTCTGGAAACACCATATATTTT
-	-	TRBJ1-5	TRBV27	CASSLVGNQPQHF	TGTGCCAGCAGTTTAGTAGGGAATCAGCCCCAGCATTTT
TRBD1	-	TRBJ1-6	TRBV19	CASSRGQGNSPLHF	TGTGCCAGTAGTAGGGGACAGGGGAATTCACCCCTCCACTTT
-	-	TRBJ1-6	TRBV7-9	CASSLAGMAPNSPLHF	TGTGCCAGCAGCTTAGCGGGGATGGCCCCTAATTCACCCCTCCACTTT
-	once	TRBJ1-2	TRBV5-1	CASSLQVGPGNYGYTF	TGCGCCAGCAGCTTACAGGTTGGGCCGGGTAACTATGGCTACACCTTC
-	-	TRBJ2-5	TRBV5-6	CASSPGVGETQYF	TGTGCCAGCAGCCCGGGGGTAGGGGAGACCCAGTACTTC